This T cell receptor (beta chain) was captured in a study of shared clonotypes between healthy human individuals. Turning to the study itself: Researchers drew samples from a couple of women and a few men aged 18 to 49.

This table comes from immunoSEQ multiplex PCR, and its TCRdb copy is limited to in-frame clones, with some not included. The repertoire holds more than 2,000,000 clones, with roughly 93% as singletons. CDR3 length: 16 amino acids. CDR1 and CDR2 from the germline V gene are KGHSH and LQKENI. Trimming removed 3 bases from V and 0 bases from J, with 12 bases in between. Each of the donors was a healthy adult who was HIV-negative and had not had a recent acute infection or vaccination. Details on this clone: The antigen is not known.

The study's findings and limits: All-four-donor shared clonotypes had higher generation probabilities than non-shared clonotypes did. Naive subsets tended to show greater estimated richness than memory subsets.

The sequence came from a young man in good health. Some clones in this sample may be carry-over from other donors' samples. The J gene is TRBJ1-3, the V gene TRBV18; D remains ambiguous. The sequencing sample was made of naive CD4+ T cells from PBMCs. Sample subset: CD45RA+ positively selected. The CDR3 spells CASSPSSGSSGNTIYF. The DNA of the CDR3 is TGTGCCAGCTCACCTAGTTCGGGGAGCTCTGGAAACACCATATATTTT.